This record covers a single T cell receptor (beta chain). Antigen: not known. This sample is part of a study of T cell responses to AZD1222 COVID-19 vaccine. Some clones are missing from TCRdb's copy, which holds only in-frame ones; the method was immunoSEQ multiplex PCR. The sample yields some 140,000 clones, 85% to 95% seen once. Overall study results and limits: A mostly white British donor set with more females was recruited, and clonal diversity was possibly underestimated.

The specimen comprised peripheral blood, sampled on day 0 of AZD1222 vaccination. The clonotype comes from an adult in good health.

DNA of the CDR3: TGTGCCAGCAGAGACATGACAGGTTATACACCCTATGGCTACACCTTC. This sequence encodes CASRDMTGYTPYGYTF. The chain recombines TRBV5-5 with TRBJ1-2; D is perhaps TRBD1 (6 bases). This CDR3 is 16 amino acids long. V was trimmed by 5 bases and J by 4 bases, leaving 21 bases between them. Germline CDR1 reads SGHKS; CDR2 reads YYEKEE (reference sequence).